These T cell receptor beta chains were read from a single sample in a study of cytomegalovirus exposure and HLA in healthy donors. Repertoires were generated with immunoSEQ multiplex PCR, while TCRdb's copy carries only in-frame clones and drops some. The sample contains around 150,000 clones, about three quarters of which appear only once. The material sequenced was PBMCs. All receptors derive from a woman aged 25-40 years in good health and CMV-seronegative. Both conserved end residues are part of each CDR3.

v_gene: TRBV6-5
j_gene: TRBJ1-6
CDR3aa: CASSYQGNNSPLHF

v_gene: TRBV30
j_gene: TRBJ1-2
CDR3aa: CAWSVVGTGFYGYTF

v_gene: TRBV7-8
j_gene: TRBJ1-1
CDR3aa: CASSLTSYVNTEAFF

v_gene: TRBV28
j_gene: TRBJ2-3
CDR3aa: CASSLPSRDTQYF

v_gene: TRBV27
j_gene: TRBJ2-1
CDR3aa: CASTRLAGVTLNEQFF

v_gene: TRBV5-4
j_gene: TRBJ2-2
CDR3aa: CASSLAGTNTGELFF

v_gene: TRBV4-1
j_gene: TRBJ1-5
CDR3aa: CASSTRTDQGWSNQPQHF

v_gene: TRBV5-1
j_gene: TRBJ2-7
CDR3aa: CASSENRGSDEQYF

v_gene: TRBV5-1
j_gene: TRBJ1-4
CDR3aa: CASSYSPGQPYATNEKLFF

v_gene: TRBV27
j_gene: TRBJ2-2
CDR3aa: CASSLRRLPGELFF

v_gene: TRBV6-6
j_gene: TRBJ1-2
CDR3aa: CASGLSINYGYTF

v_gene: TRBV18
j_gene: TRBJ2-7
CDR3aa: CASSLLSGAGPGEQYF

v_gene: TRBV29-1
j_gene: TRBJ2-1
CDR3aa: CSVERGNSYNEQFF

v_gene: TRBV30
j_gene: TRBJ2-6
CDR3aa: CAWSVLMTGVSGANVLTF

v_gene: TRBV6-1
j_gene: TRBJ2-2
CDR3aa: CASPHGRGTGELFF

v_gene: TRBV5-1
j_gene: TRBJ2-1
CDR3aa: CASSLEGGSGNEQFF

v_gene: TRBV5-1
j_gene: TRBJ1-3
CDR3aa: CASSLAQGPGNTIYF

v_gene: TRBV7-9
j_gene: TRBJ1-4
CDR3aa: CASSPRRAAEKLFF

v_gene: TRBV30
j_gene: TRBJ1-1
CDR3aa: CAWSAKRGSSLNTEAFF

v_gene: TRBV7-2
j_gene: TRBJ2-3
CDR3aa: CASSPGLAGGRTDTQYF

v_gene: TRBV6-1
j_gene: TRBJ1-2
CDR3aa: CASSERTGILGYTF

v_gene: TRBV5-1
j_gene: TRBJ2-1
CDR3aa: CASSLASGIHNEQFF

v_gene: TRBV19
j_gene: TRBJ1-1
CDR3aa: CASKEQGGNTEAFF

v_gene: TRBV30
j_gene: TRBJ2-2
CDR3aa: CAWSVVAVNTGELFF

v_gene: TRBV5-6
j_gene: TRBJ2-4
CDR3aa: CASSSSEGENIQYF

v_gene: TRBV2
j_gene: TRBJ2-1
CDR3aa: CASSEDRGGNNEQFF

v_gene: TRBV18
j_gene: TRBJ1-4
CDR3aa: CASSSREGKLFF

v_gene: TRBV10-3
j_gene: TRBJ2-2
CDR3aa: CAISPREGAGELFF

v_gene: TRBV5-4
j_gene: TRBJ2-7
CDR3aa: CASSLPRGSSYEQYF

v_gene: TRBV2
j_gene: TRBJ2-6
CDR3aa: CASSVGGTAGANVLTF

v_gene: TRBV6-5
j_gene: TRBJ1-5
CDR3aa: CASSYQGQGTGQPQHF

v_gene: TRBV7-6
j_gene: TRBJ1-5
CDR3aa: CASSLGTGGTGQPQHF

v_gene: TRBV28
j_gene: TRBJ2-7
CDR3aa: CASRGPHEQYF

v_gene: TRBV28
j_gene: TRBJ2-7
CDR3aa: CASSLAQRLPYEQYF

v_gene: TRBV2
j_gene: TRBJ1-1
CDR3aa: CASSETGDGAFF

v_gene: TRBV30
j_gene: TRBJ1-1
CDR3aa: CAWSSTGNTEAFF

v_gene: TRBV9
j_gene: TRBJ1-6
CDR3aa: CASSVVGASSPLHF

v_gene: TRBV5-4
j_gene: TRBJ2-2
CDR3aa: CASSLSAGGFTGELFF

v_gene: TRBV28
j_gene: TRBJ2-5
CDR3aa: CASSFSGRETQYF

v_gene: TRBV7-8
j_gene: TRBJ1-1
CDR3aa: CASSFFRRRDTEAFF

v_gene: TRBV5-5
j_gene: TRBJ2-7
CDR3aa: CASSLGHNYEQYF

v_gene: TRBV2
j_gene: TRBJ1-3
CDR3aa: CASSEDRGRENTIYF

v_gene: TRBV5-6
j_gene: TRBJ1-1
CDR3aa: CASSLGVRGRGDTEAFF

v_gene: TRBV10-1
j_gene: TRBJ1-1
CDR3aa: CASSSRTEAFF

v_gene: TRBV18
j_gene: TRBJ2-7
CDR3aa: CASSPSYDREYEQYF

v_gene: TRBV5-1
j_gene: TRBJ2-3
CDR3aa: CASSPQGTDTQYF

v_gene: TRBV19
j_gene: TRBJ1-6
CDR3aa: CASSILEGSNSPLHF

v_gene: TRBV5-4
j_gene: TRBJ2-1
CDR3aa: CASRPGQKFEQFF